This T cell receptor beta chain was obtained from a study of T cells in localized non-small cell lung cancer. Whole-study findings and limits: Elevated blood T cell density was associated with longer overall survival. Appearance in adjacent lung was seen for a median approximately 58 of the top 100 tumor clones. The study found T cell clonality highest in uninvolved adjacent lung, above tumor.

The data were produced by immunoSEQ multiplex PCR, yet TCRdb's version contains in-frame clones alone and is incomplete. The profile shows 2,000 or so clones, 22% of them singletons. V was shortened by 7 bases and J by 0 bases, with 13 bases between the two germline ends. The length of the CDR3 is 14 residues. The V gene's germline CDR1 is SGHNT and CDR2 YENEEA. Within the sample, this clone is medium-sized. What it recognizes is unknown. The material was lung tumor tissue, obtained before any cancer treatment. This chain uses TRBV11-3 with TRBJ2-7, with D perhaps TRBD2 (6 bases). This TCR derives from a man aged 35-69 years with stage II lung adenocarcinoma. The CDR3 coding sequence is TGTGCCAGCAAGAAGGAGGGAATCTCCTACGAGCAGTACTTC. It translates to CASKKEGISYEQYF.